This record concerns one T cell receptor (beta chain) sequence. This clonotype has just one count. What antigen it recognizes has not been identified. No much larger clone is present one base from it, and per-base qualities are unavailable. One read alone is a weak basis. CDR1 and CDR2 are drawn from the germline V gene: MDHEN, SYDVKM. From the cysteine up to the phenylalanine, the CDR3 has a length of 15 residues. Only the CDR3 part of the read is kept: 45 bases, read in frame from the first base. The junction shows trimming of 2 bases on V and 1 base on J, plus 11 bases between the germline ends. The sample belongs to a study of T cell repertoires in cytomegalovirus infection (dated by TCRdb to between 2017 and 2020). For the study in its entirety: Donor HLA type was relevant to the analysis, as public TCR beta signatures indicated carriage of CMV infection together with the matching HLA type. Broad study findings and their caveats: Carriers of CMV infection plus the relevant HLA type were discriminated by the cumulative frequency of public TCR beta family members in the study cohort and in an independent approximately 360-donor cohort. The ex vivo response was dominated by HLA-C-restricted CMV-specific TCR beta clonotypes, and the single most frequent clonotype in two of eight donors was supplied by these HLA-C-restricted clonotypes.

The sequencer listed for this sample is Illumina HiSeq 1500. The public sequencing data were trimmed at Q25 with fastp and processed into clonotypes with MiXCR by TCRdb, which kept only in-frame beta chains. Entries are consolidated by CDR3 protein sequence, retaining the most common genes and DNA. Present in this sample are some 400,000 distinct CDR3 sequences, 31% of which were seen just once. The biggest ten clones account for 12% to 15% of the sample. The sequence derives from a human donor in good health (CMV status not recorded). Some clones in this sample may be carry-over from other donors' samples. Here the chain combines TRBV28 and TRBJ1-1; matching of 5 bases hints at TRBD1 as the D gene. Sequenced input: PBMCs. The nucleotide sequence reads TGTGCCAGCAGTTTACCAGGGAGAGCGAACACTGAAGCTTTCTTT. It translates as CASSLPGRANTEAFF.